The present T cell receptor (beta chain) was sequenced within a study of long-term antiretroviral therapy in people with HIV. At the survey level, the v3.0 immunoSEQ assay was run. Sequenced by immunoSEQ multiplex PCR; TCRdb stores in-frame clones only, minus some. In the table there are fewer than 15,000 clones, over 65% of which are singletons. CDR1 and CDR2 from the germline V gene are PRHDT and FYEKMQ (reference sequence). This CDR3 contains 12 residues. A remark on this clone: An end of the junction differs from the germline gene, which may be a read error.

Source: unsorted PBMCs, taken 1.3 years after starting antiretroviral therapy. This clonotype was sampled from a woman aged 18-35 years with HIV. V and J are TRBV13 and TRBJ2-3; weak D call: TRBD1 (6 bases). Written as DNA, the CDR3 is TGTGCCAGCAGCTTAGAGGGGACAATAAGGAATTTT. It encodes CASSLEGTIRNF.